What follows are 9 T cell receptor beta chains derived from one specimen sequenced in a study of T cell changes during pregnancy in multiple sclerosis. Profiled with immunoSEQ multiplex PCR; TCRdb holds only in-frame clones, not every one. The table has approximately 100,000 clones, almost 95% seen once; the top ten hold 2% to 2.5%. Specimen: peripheral blood, collected in the third trimester of pregnancy. The source of these receptors is a female donor with multiple sclerosis, enrolled in a pregnancy study.

The rearrangement links TRBV7-9 to TRBJ2-7; D remains unclear. Germline lookup yields CDR1 SEHNR and CDR2 FQNEAQ (reference sequence). The length of the CDR3 is 12 residues. V was cut by 5 bases and J by 2 bases, with 7 bases left in between. The DNA of the CDR3 is TGTGCCAGCAGCCCAGACACCTACGAGCAGTACTTC. It translates to CASSPDTYEQYF.

The count of this clone is one. The CDR3 region is CASSFVRGLAGAADTQYF. DNA for the CDR3: TGCGCCAGCAGCTTTGTCAGGGGACTAGCGGGAGCTGCAGATACGCAGTATTTT. The genes are TRBV5-1 and TRBJ2-3; TRBD2 agrees at 14 bases. With 2 bases clipped from V and 4 bases from J, the junction kept 9 bases outside the gene matches. The CDR3 runs 18 residues. From germline, CDR1 is SGHRS and CDR2 YFSETQ.

The gene calls are TRBV9 and TRBJ2-1; maybe TRBD2 (6 bases). The CDR3 spans 13 residues. V dropped 3 bases and J dropped 5 bases, with 9 bases sitting between them. CDR1 and CDR2 (germline): SGDLS, YYNGEE. CDR3 in amino acids: CASSGGLNNEQFF. CDR3 nucleotides: TGTGCCAGCAGCGGAGGACTAAACAATGAGCAGTTCTTC.

J is TRBJ2-3 and V is TRBV7-2, with D possibly matching TRBD2 (5 bases). This CDR3 comprises 14 residues. Per germline, CDR1 SGHTA and CDR2 FQGNSA. Trimming took 5 bases from V and 1 from J, leaving 10 bases between them. The CDR3 bases are TGTGCCAGCAGCGATTACGGGGGCACAGATACGCAGTATTTT. It translates to CASSDYGGTDTQYF.

The rearrangement uses TRBV2 and TRBJ2-1; 8 bases map to TRBD2. J was trimmed by 5 bases and V by 6 bases; bases with no gene match: 3. CDR3 length: 13 amino acids. Germline V gives CDR1 SNHLY, CDR2 FYNNEI. CDR3 DNA: TGTGCCAGCAGGGGGACTAGACACAATGAGCAGTTCTTC. Its translation is CASRGTRHNEQFF.

The V gene is TRBV4-2, the J gene TRBJ1-2; D gene uncertain. V was clipped by 0 bases and J by 2 bases, with 10 bases between them. Germline loops: CDR1 LGHNA, CDR2 YNFKEQ. There are 15 residues in the CDR3. The CDR3 DNA follows: TGTGCCAGCAGCCAAGATGTCAGAAGAAACTATGGCTACACCTTC. The encoded protein is CASSQDVRRNYGYTF.

The V gene is TRBV4-2, the J gene TRBJ2-7; D unresolved. The CDR3 extends over 17 amino acids. The V gene lost 1 base and the J gene lost 2 bases, with 18 bases spanning the gap. The germline V gene has CDR1 LGHNA and CDR2 YNFKEQ. CDR3 nucleotides: TGTGCCAGCAGCCAAGCCTCAAAGCCTACACGGGCCTACGAGCAGTACTTC. It specifies CASSQASKPTRAYEQYF.

The chain links TRBV25-1 to TRBJ2-5; D is undetermined. The CDR3 totals 15 residues. Germline V gene lookup returns CDR1 MGHDK and CDR2 SYGVNS. The V gene lost 3 bases and the J gene lost 2 bases, with 13 bases spanning the gap. The CDR3 loop reads CASSDWQISQETQYF. In DNA form, the CDR3 reads TGTGCCAGCAGTGATTGGCAAATCAGTCAAGAGACCCAGTACTTC.

J is TRBJ2-7 and V is TRBV7-9; 10 bases map to TRBD1. The CDR3 totals 16 residues. J lost 5 bases, V lost 2 bases, and 9 bases had no gene match. Looked up from germline, CDR1 is SEHNR and CDR2 is FQNEAQ (reference sequence). The CDR3 bases are TGTGCCAGCAGCTTATCCCGGACAGGGGGGCGAGACGAGCAGTACTTC. It encodes CASSLSRTGGRDEQYF.